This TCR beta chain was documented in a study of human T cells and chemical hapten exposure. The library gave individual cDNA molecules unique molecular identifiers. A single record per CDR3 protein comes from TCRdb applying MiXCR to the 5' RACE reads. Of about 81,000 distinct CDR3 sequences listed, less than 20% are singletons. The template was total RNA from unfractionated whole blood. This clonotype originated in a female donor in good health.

The CDR3 DNA sequence: TGTGCCACGAGCGCAGTTAACCCTAATGAAAAACTGTTTTTT. As protein: CATSAVNPNEKLFF. The rearrangement joins TRBV15 to TRBJ1-4; no reliable D call. CDR1 is LNHNV, CDR2 YYDKDF, per germline (reference sequence). V was cut by 9 bases and J by 3 bases, with 14 bases left in between. This CDR3 is built from 14 residues.